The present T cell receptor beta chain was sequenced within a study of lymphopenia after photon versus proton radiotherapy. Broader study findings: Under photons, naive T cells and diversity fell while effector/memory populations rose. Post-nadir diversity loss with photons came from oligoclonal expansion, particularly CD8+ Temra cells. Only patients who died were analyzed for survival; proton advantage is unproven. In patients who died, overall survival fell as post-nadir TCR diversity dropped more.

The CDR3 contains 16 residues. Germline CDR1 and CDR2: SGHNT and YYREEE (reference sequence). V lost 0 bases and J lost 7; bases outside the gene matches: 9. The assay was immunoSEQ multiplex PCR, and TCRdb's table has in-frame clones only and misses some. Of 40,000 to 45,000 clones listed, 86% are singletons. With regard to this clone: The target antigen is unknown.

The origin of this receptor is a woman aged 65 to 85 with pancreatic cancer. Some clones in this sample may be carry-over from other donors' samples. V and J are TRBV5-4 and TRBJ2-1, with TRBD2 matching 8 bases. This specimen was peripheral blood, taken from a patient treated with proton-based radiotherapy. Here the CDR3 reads CASSLVAGTVWNEQFF. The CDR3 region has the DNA TGTGCCAGCAGCTTGGTAGCGGGAACTGTGTGGAATGAGCAGTTCTTC.